Sequencing of this T cell receptor beta chain was carried out in a study of cytomegalovirus exposure and HLA in healthy donors. The study, taken as a whole, reports: Most TCR sequences were seen very rarely across donors, but some public TCRs occurred in many. TCR beta chain V- and J-gene trimming was linked, in a later analysis, to a missense variant in DCLRE1C. The investigators catalogued 164 TCR beta chains as cytomegalovirus-associated.

As to this clone: What it binds is unknown.

The primer mix had 60 Vbeta and 13 Jbeta primers. The table came from immunoSEQ multiplex PCR; TCRdb's copy has only in-frame clones and leaves some out. The sample records around 72,000 clones, around 64% being singletons. CDR1 and CDR2 from the germline V gene are SGHNT and YYREEE (reference sequence). V lost 2 bases, J lost 3 bases, and 11 bases lay in between. The CDR3 loop spans 14 amino acids. The chain links TRBV5-4 to TRBJ1-2; no firm D call. The material sequenced was PBMCs. The TCR was taken from a man between 35 and 55 years old in good health and CMV-seropositive. CDR3 in DNA: TGTGCCAGCAGCTTTTCTGGCAGCGACTATGGCTACACCTTC. Its translation is CASSFSGSDYGYTF.